The 25 T cell receptor beta chains in this list originate from one sample, sequenced in a study of identical twins. TCRdb reprocessed the 5' RACE reads via MiXCR and lists one record per CDR3 protein. The sample records some 1,600,000 distinct CDR3 sequences, 32% being singletons. Sequencing input: cord blood. These receptors were collected from a newborn girl in good health.

The sample holds a few counts of this clonotype. The chain is built from TRBV6-6 and TRBJ2-5, with D perhaps TRBD1 (6 bases). Looked up from germline, CDR1 is MNHNY and CDR2 is SVGAGI (reference sequence). V was trimmed by 0 bases and J by 2 bases, leaving 10 bases between them. There are 15 residues in the CDR3. This CDR3 is CASSYSRGSQETQYF. Written as DNA, the CDR3 is TGTGCCAGCAGTTACTCGAGGGGGTCGCAAGAGACCCAGTACTTC.

This clonotype was picked up many times. This chain links TRBV9 with TRBJ2-5; D might be TRBD1 (6 bases). Germline-derived CDR1 and CDR2 are SGDLS and YYNGEE. Trimming shortened V by 4 bases and J by 4 bases, and 14 bases separated the two germline ends. This CDR3 has 14 amino acids. CDR3 sequence reads: CASSPRGIRETQYF. As DNA, the CDR3 is TGTGCCAGCAGCCCAAGGGGGATTAGAGAGACCCAGTACTTC.

This clonotype has a handful of counts. The chain carries TRBV12-3 or TRBV12-4 and TRBJ2-7; the D gene is possibly TRBD1 (6 bases). CDR3 size: 15 residues. Trimming left V 5 bases short and J 6 bases short, with 20 bases between. The CDR3: CASSPGQPKGLEQYF. CDR3 bases: TGTGCCAGCAGTCCTGGACAGCCTAAGGGCCTCGAGCAGTACTTC.

This clonotype was detected a few times. The rearrangement joins TRBV12-3 or TRBV12-4 to TRBJ1-1; 7 bases align to TRBD1. CDR3 size: 14 residues. V trimming: 6 bases; J trimming: 0 bases; junction bases outside the gene matches: 4. CDR3 protein: CASRLGQLNTEAFF. In DNA, the CDR3 is TGTGCCAGCAGACTGGGACAGCTGAACACTGAAGCTTTCTTT.

The chain joins TRBV14 to TRBJ2-5; D perhaps matches TRBD1 (5 bases). V lost 4 bases and J 0 bases, leaving 12 bases between the germline ends. This CDR3 has 15 amino acids. The V gene's germline CDR1 is SGHDN and CDR2 FVKESK. This chain's CDR3 is CASSRPTGYQETQYF. CDR3 nucleotides: TGTGCCAGCAGCCGCCCAACAGGTTACCAAGAGACCCAGTACTTC.

This chain connects TRBV10-3 to TRBJ2-2; possibly TRBD2 for D (5 bases). Trimming took off 5 bases at V and 8 bases at J, with 12 bases between the two ends. Germline-derived CDR1 and CDR2 are ENHRY and SYGVKD. The CDR3 has 13 residues. The CDR3 loop reads CAISPEASGELFF. The DNA of the CDR3 is TGTGCCATCAGTCCGGAGGCGTCGGGGGAGCTGTTTTTT.

The V gene is TRBV2, the J gene TRBJ2-2; D might be TRBD1 (5 bases). CDR1 SNHLY and CDR2 FYNNEI come from the germline V gene. There are 13 residues in the CDR3. Trimming left V 6 bases short and J 5 bases short, with 10 bases between. CDR3 DNA sequence: TGTGCCAGCAGGCGACAGTTTACCGGGGAGCTGTTTTTT. This gives the protein CASRRQFTGELFF.

As concerns this clonotype: An end of the junction does not agree with germline; a read error may underlie this. V is TRBV4-2 and J is TRBJ2-1, with 9 nucleotides matching TRBD2. This CDR3 contains 16 residues. Germline CDR1 reads LGHNA; CDR2 reads YNFKEQ. The CDR3, as DNA: TGTGCCAGCGGCCAATATCTAGCGGGATACTACAATGAGCAGTTCTTC. Translating gives CASGQYLAGYYNEQFF.

The chain employs TRBV12-3 or TRBV12-4 and TRBJ2-2, with D possibly matching TRBD2 (5 bases). Trimming removed 6 bases at V and 0 bases at J, with 11 bases between. The CDR3 length is 15 residues. CDR3 sequence: CASRRFGANTGELFF. Written as DNA, the CDR3 is TGTGCCAGCAGGCGATTCGGGGCGAACACCGGGGAGCTGTTTTTT.

The rearrangement links TRBV5-6 to TRBJ1-5, with 7 bases identical to TRBD1. The V and J ends lost 1 base and 0 bases, in that order; junction bases with no gene match: 13. CDR3 length: 19 amino acids. The germline V gene encodes CDR1 SGHDT and CDR2 YYEEEE. CDR3 coding DNA: TGTGCCAGCAGCTTGAGAGGGGGCCGATCCTTTTATAGCAATCAGCCCCAGCATTTT. Amino acids: CASSLRGGRSFYSNQPQHF.

This clonotype was observed many times. V gene TRBV20-1 combines with J gene TRBJ2-1, with D hard to call. With 1 base removed from V and 5 bases from J, the gap between germline ends came to 3 bases. Germline V gene lookup returns CDR1 DFQATT and CDR2 SNEGSKA (reference sequence). The CDR3 is 11 residues long. The CDR3 nucleotides are TGCAGTGCTAGAGCAGACAATGAGCAGTTCTTC. The encoded protein is CSARADNEQFF.

Note on this clonotype: Its ends do not fully match the called genes, so a read error is possible. V usage is TRBV20-1 and J usage is TRBJ2-3, with 7 bases matching TRBD2. This CDR3 has 14 amino acids. CDR1 and CDR2 from the germline V gene are DFQATT and SNEGSKA (reference sequence). CDR3 coding DNA: TGCAGTGCTGGATCAGCGGGGTCGGAGGATACGAAGTATTTT. Its translation is CSAGSAGSEDTKYF.

This clonotype was detected only a few times. The rearrangement joins TRBV4-2 to TRBJ2-3, with 10 positions matching TRBD1. J lost 4 bases, V lost 1 base, and 8 bases had no gene match. Germline CDR1 LGHNA, CDR2 YNFKEQ. The CDR3 has 17 amino acids. The CDR3 here is CASSQGSGQGGADTQYF. The CDR3 DNA reads TGTGCCAGCAGCCAAGGGTCCGGACAGGGGGGTGCAGATACGCAGTATTTT.

This clonotype was found a few times. The chain is built from TRBV3-1 and TRBJ1-4; D may be TRBD1 (6 bases). CDR3 length equals 14 residues. The germline V gene has CDR1 LGHDT and CDR2 YNNKEL (reference sequence). Trimming stripped 2 bases from V and 8 bases from J, with 12 bases between. CDR3 protein: CASSQRGSGEKLFF. The CDR3 DNA reads TGTGCCAGCAGCCAAAGGGGGTCGGGGGAAAAACTGTTTTTT. The complete variable domain, with remaining parts taken from reference TRBV3-1 and TRBJ1-4, reads DTAVSQTPKYLVTQMGNDKSIKCEQNLGHDTMYWYKQDSKKFLKIMFSYNNKELIINETVPNRFSPKSPDKAHLNLHINSLELGDSAVYFCASSQRGSGEKLFFGSGTQLSVL.

This clonotype was detected a few times. The chain combines TRBV2 with TRBJ1-4, with 11 bases that match TRBD1. Germline V gene lookup returns CDR1 SNHLY and CDR2 FYNNEI. The CDR3 extends over 14 amino acids. Trimming cost V 7 bases and J 8 bases; bases outside gene matches: 6. This CDR3 is CASTTGTGGEKLFF. In nucleotides, the CDR3 is TGTGCCAGCACCACCGGGACAGGGGGGGAAAAACTGTTTTTT.

This chain connects TRBV6-5 to TRBJ1-2; 9 nucleotides align to TRBD1. Looked up from germline, CDR1 is MNHEY and CDR2 is SVGAGI. The CDR3 consists of 15 residues. V lost 6 bases, J lost 4 bases, and 9 bases stayed unmatched. The CDR3 region is CASSPTGGGGYGYTF. In nucleotides, the CDR3 is TGTGCCAGCAGCCCTACAGGGGGCGGAGGCTATGGCTACACCTTC.

This clonotype was observed once. The V and J genes are TRBV3-1 and TRBJ2-3; D is perhaps TRBD2 (6 bases). V lost 5 bases to trimming and J lost 7 bases, with 10 bases between them. The CDR3 runs to 12 residues. CDR1 and CDR2 (germline): LGHDT, YNNKEL (reference sequence). CDR3 DNA sequence: TGTGCCAGCAGCTGGGGGGACTATACGCAGTATTTT. As protein: CASSWGDYTQYF.

V usage is TRBV27 and J usage is TRBJ2-1, with a possible D match to TRBD1 (8 bases). Trimming took 6 bases from V and 6 from J, leaving 15 bases between them. Germline-derived CDR1 and CDR2 are MNHEY and SMNVEV (reference sequence). CDR3 size: 14 residues. CDR3 region: CASSTGGAFNEQFF. The CDR3 DNA is TGTGCCAGCAGCACAGGGGGGGCCTTCAATGAGCAGTTCTTC.

This clonotype appeared many times. This sequence joins TRBV12-3 or TRBV12-4 and TRBJ2-7; 7 nucleotides match TRBD2. This CDR3 comprises 15 residues. The V and J ends lost 1 base and 0 bases, in that order; junction bases with no gene match: 3. The CDR3 bases are TGTGCCAGCAGTTTAGTCTGGACTAGCTCCTACGAGCAGTACTTC. Protein product: CASSLVWTSSYEQYF.

The chain is built from TRBV25-1 and TRBJ2-1, with TRBD2 matching 9 bases. This CDR3 is built from 15 residues. The ends lost 6 bases at V and 2 bases at J; junction bases unmatched: 5. Looked up from germline, CDR1 is MGHDK and CDR2 is SYGVNS. For the CDR3, the DNA is TGTGCCAGCAGCCATAGCGGGAGAACCTACAATGAGCAGTTCTTC. It is translated as CASSHSGRTYNEQFF.

The rearrangement joins TRBV5-1 to TRBJ2-7; 13 nucleotides agree with TRBD2. Germline loops: CDR1 SGHRS, CDR2 YFSETQ. V shed 1 base and J 2 bases; nucleotides not matched to a gene: 12. The CDR3 has 19 amino acids. The CDR3 region has the DNA TGCGCCAGCAGCTTGTCGTTGACTAGCGGGAGGAATCGCGCCTACGAGCAGTACTTC. Amino acids: CASSLSLTSGRNRAYEQYF.

In nucleotides, the CDR3 is TGTGCCAGCAGCGCGGGACACCACTCTGGGGCCAACGTCCTGACTTTC. Translation gives CASSAGHHSGANVLTF. The chain combines TRBV9 with TRBJ2-6; D might be TRBD1 (6 bases). The ends were cut back, 3 bases at V and 0 bases at J, with 10 bases in the middle. The CDR3 is 16 residues long. Germline CDR1 reads SGDLS; CDR2 reads YYNGEE.

The V and J genes are TRBV7-2 and TRBJ2-4; 11 nucleotides align to TRBD1. Germline CDR1 is SGHTA and CDR2 is FQGNSA. V shed 3 bases, J shed 7 bases, and the junction held 5 bases outside the gene matches. The CDR3 spans 15 residues. In nucleotides, the CDR3 is TGTGCCAGCAGCTTGGATGGGACAGGGGGTAACATTCAGTACTTC. Encoded protein: CASSLDGTGGNIQYF.

This rearrangement joins TRBV6-1 to TRBJ1-5; TRBD1 matches at 10 bases. Germline lookup yields CDR1 MNHNS and CDR2 SASEGT. The CDR3 covers 15 residues. V shed 9 bases, J shed 1 base, and the junction held 6 bases outside the gene matches. CDR3 residues: CASRDRGRSNQPQHF. The CDR3 DNA reads TGTGCCAGTAGGGACAGGGGTCGGAGCAATCAGCCCCAGCATTTT.

The sample holds a few counts of this clonotype. This chain connects TRBV28 to TRBJ2-1, with no clear D. The CDR3 contains 17 residues. Trimming removed 1 base from V and 3 bases from J, with 16 bases in between. Germline CDR1 MDHEN, CDR2 SYDVKM. The CDR3 region has the DNA TGTGCCAGCAGTTTATCAGGTGGGCACTCACTCTACAATGAGCAGTTCTTC. It encodes CASSLSGGHSLYNEQFF.